Listed here are 29 T cell receptor beta chains from one sample, sequenced in a study of vaccination and CD4 T cells after COVID-19. Cultured CD4+ T-cell DNA underwent Oncomine TCR Beta short-read sequencing. TCRdb reprocessed the PCR reads via MiXCR and lists one record per CDR3 protein. The sample has more than 20,000 distinct CDR3 sequences, 35% to 45% seen once. Time point denoted: late sampling 161 to 241 days after vaccination in a few convalescent patients. Described treatment: roughly 10-day PBMC culture with coronavirus spike peptide pools or control peptides (ViraFEST assay). Their antigen targets remain unknown. This material consisted of CD4+ T cells from blood, cultured in vitro, taken about 7 months after SARS-CoV-2 vaccination. These receptors all come from a human donor who had recovered from COVID-19.

The genes are TRBV28 and TRBJ1-1, with D tentatively TRBD1 (5 bases). Trimming shortened V by 5 bases and J by 10 bases, and 17 bases separated the two germline ends. The CDR3 contains 13 residues. Germline CDR1 and CDR2: MDHEN and SYDVKM. The CDR3 loop reads CASSLAGGSGAFF. In DNA form, the CDR3 reads TGTGCCAGCAGTCTCGCCGGGGGGTCTGGAGCTTTCTTT.

The table lists this clonotype with a few counts. The chain joins TRBV28 to TRBJ1-5; D is unclear. This CDR3 region has 12 residues. Trimming removed 3 bases at V and 6 bases at J, with 6 bases between. Per the germline V gene, CDR1 is MDHEN and CDR2 is SYDVKM. The CDR3 DNA follows: TGTGCCAGCAGTTTGAGGACTCAGCCCCAGCATTTT. This gives the protein CASSLRTQPQHF.

The chain carries TRBV10-2 and TRBJ1-6, with D maybe TRBD1 (5 bases). Germline assignment: CDR1 WSHSY and CDR2 SAAADI. V was clipped by 7 bases and J by 10 bases, with 20 bases between them. CDR3 length equals 15 residues. CDR3 region: CASIGTPGAASPLHF. DNA for the CDR3: TGCGCCAGCATAGGGACTCCTGGCGCAGCCTCACCCCTCCACTTT.

The V gene is TRBV7-2, the J gene TRBJ2-7; maybe TRBD2 (5 bases). This CDR3 has 13 amino acids. CDR1 and CDR2 (germline): SGHTA, FQGNSA. Trimming took off 6 bases at V and 5 bases at J, with 14 bases between the two ends. The CDR3 nucleotides are TGTGCCAGCAGTCTTACTAGGAACGACGAGCAGTACTTC. Amino acid sequence: CASSLTRNDEQYF.

This chain joins TRBV7-9 and TRBJ1-1; the match to TRBD1 covers 7 bases. Germline CDR1 reads SEHNR; CDR2 reads FQNEAQ (reference sequence). The CDR3 runs to 14 residues. J gave up 1 base and V 7 bases, and 6 bases lay outside the gene matches. The CDR3 region has the DNA TGTGCCAGCACCTCAAGACAGGGGAACACTGAAGCTTTCTTT. It yields the protein CASTSRQGNTEAFF.

This clonotype was observed a handful of times. The chain joins TRBV27 to TRBJ2-5; a possible D gene is TRBD1 (6 bases). Germline CDR1 and CDR2: MNHEY and SMNVEV (reference sequence). The CDR3 is 12 amino acids. The V end lost 5 bases, the J end lost 5 bases, and 9 bases lay between the germline ends. The DNA for the CDR3 is TGTGCCAGCAGTATGAGGGGGGAGACCCAGTACTTC. Amino acid sequence: CASSMRGETQYF.

Of note for this clonotype: At one boundary the junction diverges from the germline segment, which might be a read error. V and J are TRBV11-3 and TRBJ2-7; D is perhaps TRBD1 (6 bases). Per germline, CDR1 SGHNT and CDR2 YENEEA. This CDR3 region has 13 residues. CDR3: CTSSFVTGDEQYF. The CDR3, as DNA: TGTACCAGCAGCTTTGTGACAGGAGACGAGCAGTACTTC.

The gene calls are TRBV28 and TRBJ2-7; TRBD1 agrees at 12 bases. This CDR3 is built from 16 residues. The germline gives CDR1 MDHEN, CDR2 SYDVKM. V was clipped by 7 bases and J by 2 bases; unmatched bases: 9. This chain's CDR3 is CASKTLGTGGTYEQYF. The CDR3 nucleotides are TGTGCCAGCAAAACCCTAGGGACAGGGGGCACCTACGAGCAGTACTTC.

This clonotype was observed a handful of times. This sequence joins TRBV28 and TRBJ2-5; 7 bases agree with TRBD2. V lost 10 bases and J lost 1; bases outside the gene matches: 15. CDR1 MDHEN and CDR2 SYDVKM come from the germline V gene. The CDR3 length is 16 residues. The CDR3 sequence: CATSGGGRRVQETQYF. CDR3 in DNA: TGTGCCACTTCTGGGGGGGGACGGAGGGTCCAAGAGACCCAGTACTTC.

The V and J genes are TRBV20-1 and TRBJ2-2, with a weak D call TRBD2 (6 bases). CDR3 length: 16 amino acids. Trimming left V 2 bases short and J 1 base short, with 14 bases between. The germline V gene encodes CDR1 DFQATT and CDR2 SNEGSKA (reference sequence). The CDR3 here is CSARLWRDQNTGELFF. The DNA of the CDR3 is TGCAGTGCTAGACTCTGGCGGGACCAGAACACCGGGGAGCTGTTTTTT.

This clonotype was picked up one time. This chain links TRBV6-2 or TRBV6-3 with TRBJ1-6, with unresolved D. The ends were cut back, 2 bases at V and 9 bases at J, with 17 bases in the middle. CDR1 is MNHEY, CDR2 SVGEGT, per germline. CDR3 length equals 16 residues. CDR3 coding DNA: TGTGCCAGCAGTTACCCAGGTCGCGGGCTCTTTTCACCCCTCCACTTT. Encoded protein: CASSYPGRGLFSPLHF.

This chain joins TRBV28 and TRBJ2-7; D remains unclear. The V gene lost 8 bases and the J gene lost 3 bases, with 14 bases spanning the gap. The CDR3 consists of 13 residues. Germline V gene data show CDR1 as MDHEN and CDR2 as SYDVKM. The CDR3 region is CASLSGPSYEQYF. The CDR3 DNA sequence: TGTGCCAGCCTTTCGGGCCCCAGCTACGAGCAGTACTTC.

In this sample, this clonotype is medium-sized. The chain recombines TRBV19 with TRBJ1-5; 11 bases map to TRBD1. The germline CDR1 and CDR2 sequences are LNHDA and SQIVND (reference sequence). There are 16 residues in the CDR3. V shed 3 bases and J 2 bases; nucleotides not matched to a gene: 3. The CDR3 protein is CASSIRDRGGNQPQHF. As DNA, the CDR3 is TGTGCCAGTAGTATCCGGGACAGGGGGGGCAATCAGCCCCAGCATTTT.

The chain carries TRBV4-1 and TRBJ1-5; no reliable D call. The CDR3 is 18 amino acids. V gave up 1 base and J gave up 6 bases, with 22 bases separating them. The V gene's germline CDR1 is MGHRA and CDR2 YSYEKL. The CDR3 is CASSQVDMGMSAGQPQHF. CDR3 coding DNA: TGCGCCAGCAGCCAAGTCGACATGGGCATGAGCGCGGGTCAGCCCCAGCATTTT.

The CDR3 nucleotides read TGTGCCAGCAGTGACAACCGGGACCCTTACGAGCAGTACTTC. It encodes CASSDNRDPYEQYF. The chain has TRBV6-4 and TRBJ2-7, with D perhaps matching TRBD1 or TRBD2 (5 bases each). The length of the CDR3 is 14 residues. The ends were cut back, 2 bases at V and 4 bases at J, with 12 bases in the middle. Germline V gene sequence: CDR1 MRHNA, CDR2 SNTAGT.

This clonotype has only a few counts. This chain connects TRBV7-2 to TRBJ2-3; 7 positions match TRBD2. The CDR3 is 14 amino acids. The V segment lost 3 bases and the J segment 5 bases; nucleotides outside the gene matches: 5. Germline CDR1 reads SGHTA; CDR2 reads FQGNSA. The chain's CDR3 is CASSFVASGDTQYF. DNA of the CDR3: TGTGCCAGCAGCTTCGTTGCTAGCGGAGATACGCAGTATTTT.

The J gene is TRBJ2-5, the V gene TRBV7-9, with 8 bases aligning to TRBD2. This CDR3 spans 13 amino acids. Germline trimming cut 8 bases from V and 2 bases from J; bases unmatched to any gene: 4. The germline gives CDR1 SEHNR, CDR2 FQNEAQ (reference sequence). CDR3 loop: CASSTSGQETQYF. CDR3 DNA sequence: TGTGCCAGCTCTACTAGCGGACAAGAGACCCAGTACTTC. Filled out from reference TRBV7-9 and TRBJ2-5, the complete variable domain reads DTGVSQNPRHKITKRGQNVTFRCDPISEHNRLYWYRQTLGQGPEFLTYFQNEAQLEKSRLLSDRFSAERPKGSFSTLEIQRTEQGDSAMYLCASSTSGQETQYFGPGTRLLVL.

This chain joins TRBV20-1 and TRBJ1-5; the D is unclear. The CDR3 has 13 residues. Per germline, CDR1 DFQATT and CDR2 SNEGSKA (reference sequence). V dropped 3 bases and J dropped 2 bases, with 8 bases sitting between them. CDR3: CSASFGGNQPQHF. CDR3 in DNA: TGCAGTGCTAGTTTCGGGGGCAATCAGCCCCAGCATTTT.

The chain is built from TRBV18 and TRBJ2-6, with D perhaps matching TRBD1 (6 bases). Trimming took off 3 bases at V and 0 bases at J, with 6 bases between the two ends. The CDR3 extends over 15 amino acids. CDR1 is KGHSH, CDR2 LQKENI, per germline. The CDR3 reads CASSPDSSGANVLTF. The CDR3 DNA reads TGTGCCAGCTCACCGGACAGCTCTGGGGCCAACGTCCTGACTTTC.

The rearrangement uses TRBV7-9 and TRBJ2-2, with D possibly TRBD1 on 7 matching bases. The V gene's germline CDR1 is SEHNR and CDR2 FQNEAQ (reference sequence). Between the trimmed V and J ends, which lost 0 bases and 2 bases, there was a span of 13 bases. The CDR3 length is 17 residues. The CDR3 sequence is CASSLAWRGLNTGELFF. DNA for the CDR3: TGTGCCAGCAGCTTAGCGTGGAGGGGGCTAAACACCGGGGAGCTGTTTTTT. Using reference TRBV7-9 and TRBJ2-2 for the parts outside the CDR3, the full variable domain is DTGVSQNPRHKITKRGQNVTFRCDPISEHNRLYWYRQTLGQGPEFLTYFQNEAQLEKSRLLSDRFSAERPKGSFSTLEIQRTEQGDSAMYLCASSLAWRGLNTGELFFGEGSRLTVL.

The chain carries TRBV7-9 and TRBJ1-1, with a weak D call TRBD1 (5 bases). CDR3 length equals 16 residues. Germline CDR1 and CDR2: SEHNR and FQNEAQ (reference sequence). Trimming left V 2 bases short and J 3 bases short, with 16 bases between. The CDR3 DNA reads as TGTGCCAGCAGCTTACGGACGGGGGGAAGGGACACTGAAGCTTTCTTT. Amino acid sequence: CASSLRTGGRDTEAFF. Full variable domain (rest looked up from reference TRBV7-9 and TRBJ1-1): DTGVSQNPRHKITKRGQNVTFRCDPISEHNRLYWYRQTLGQGPEFLTYFQNEAQLEKSRLLSDRFSAERPKGSFSTLEIQRTEQGDSAMYLCASSLRTGGRDTEAFFGQGTRLTVV.

The genes are TRBV20-1 and TRBJ1-2; 9 positions agree with TRBD1. The junction had 12 bases not matched to a gene; V was cut back by 5 bases and J by 5 bases. The CDR3 covers 15 residues. CDR1 and CDR2 (germline): DFQATT, SNEGSKA (reference sequence). The CDR3 loop reads CSAGPGTGSKYGYTF. DNA of the CDR3: TGCAGTGCTGGACCGGGGACAGGGTCAAAGTATGGCTACACCTTC.

This clonotype appeared a few times. The DNA for the CDR3 is TGCAGTGCTAACCCTGTCGCAGATACGCAGTATTTT. As protein: CSANPVADTQYF. The chain employs TRBV20-1 and TRBJ2-3; no definite D call. Germline CDR1 reads DFQATT; CDR2 reads SNEGSKA (reference sequence). Trimming removed 4 bases from V and 4 bases from J, with 9 bases in between. CDR3 length: 12 residues.

The chain uses TRBV7-9 and TRBJ2-3; D unresolved. V was clipped by 1 base and J by 8 bases, with 10 bases between them. The CDR3 sequence is 13 residues long. Per the germline V gene, CDR1 is SEHNR and CDR2 is FQNEAQ (reference sequence). This chain's CDR3 is CASSLVPERTQYF. As DNA, the CDR3 is TGTGCCAGCAGCTTAGTACCGGAACGTACGCAGTATTTT.

This rearrangement joins TRBV7-2 to TRBJ2-1; TRBD2 agrees at 9 bases. Germline values: CDR1 SGHTA, CDR2 FQGNSA. The CDR3 extends over 14 amino acids. V lost 5 bases and J lost 8; bases outside the gene matches: 7. CDR3 protein: CASSPGLAADEQFF. The CDR3 DNA sequence: TGTGCCAGCAGCCCGGGACTAGCAGCCGATGAGCAGTTCTTC.

The chain recombines TRBV28 with TRBJ2-7; D gene uncertain. The CDR3 sequence is 12 residues long. Trimming left V 4 bases short and J 3 bases short, with 7 bases between. From germline, CDR1 is MDHEN and CDR2 SYDVKM. CDR3 sequence reads: CASSYFNYEQYF. CDR3 in DNA: TGTGCCAGCAGTTATTTCAACTACGAGCAGTACTTC.

This clonotype was seen more than once but under ten times. The gene calls are TRBV4-2 and TRBJ2-7, with D uncertain. The CDR3 extends over 15 amino acids. The germline V gene encodes CDR1 LGHNA and CDR2 YNFKEQ. The V end lost 0 bases, the J end lost 0 bases, and 9 bases lay between the germline ends. The CDR3: CASSQESSHSYEQYF. In DNA form, the CDR3 reads TGTGCCAGCAGCCAAGAGTCGTCACACTCCTACGAGCAGTACTTC.

This clonotype was counted between two and nine times. This chain links TRBV20-1 with TRBJ1-5; TRBD1 might be the D (5 bases). V gave up 6 bases and J gave up 11 bases, with 26 bases separating them. CDR1 and CDR2 (germline): DFQATT, SNEGSKA (reference sequence). There are 15 residues in the CDR3. The CDR3 region is CSAWSTGTQGEAQHF. CDR3 DNA: TGCAGTGCATGGTCCACCGGGACCCAGGGTGAAGCCCAGCATTTT.

This clonotype was seen only once. The gene calls are TRBV28 and TRBJ2-7, with 8 bases aligning to TRBD2. Germline trimming cut 7 bases from V and 0 bases from J; bases unmatched to any gene: 14. Germline V gene lookup returns CDR1 MDHEN and CDR2 SYDVKM. The CDR3 totals 17 residues. The CDR3 DNA follows: TGTGCCAGCACCGCTAGCCCGACTAGCGCCTACTCCTACGAGCAGTACTTC. Translation gives CASTASPTSAYSYEQYF. Looking up the rest from reference TRBV28 and TRBJ2-7 gives the full variable domain: DVKVTQSSRYLVKRTGEKVFLECVQDMDHENMFWYRQDPGLGLRLIYFSYDVKMKEKGDIPEGYSVSREKKERFSLILESASTNQTSMYLCASTASPTSAYSYEQYFGPGTRLTVT.